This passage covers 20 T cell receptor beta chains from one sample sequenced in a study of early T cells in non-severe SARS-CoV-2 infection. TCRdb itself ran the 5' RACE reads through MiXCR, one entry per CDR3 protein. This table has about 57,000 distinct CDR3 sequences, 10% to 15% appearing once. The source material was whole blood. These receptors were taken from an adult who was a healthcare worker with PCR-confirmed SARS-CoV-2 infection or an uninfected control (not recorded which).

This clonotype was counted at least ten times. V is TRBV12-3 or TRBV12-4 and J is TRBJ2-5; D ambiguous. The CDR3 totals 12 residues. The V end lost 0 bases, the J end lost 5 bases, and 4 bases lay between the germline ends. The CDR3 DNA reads TGTGCCAGCAGTTTAGCGAAGGAGACCCAGTACTTC. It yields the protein CASSLAKETQYF.

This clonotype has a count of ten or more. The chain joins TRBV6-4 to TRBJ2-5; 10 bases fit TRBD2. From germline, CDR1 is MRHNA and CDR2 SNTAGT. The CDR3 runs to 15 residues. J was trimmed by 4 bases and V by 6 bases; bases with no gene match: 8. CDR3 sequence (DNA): TGTGCCAGCAGGCCAGGACTAGCGGAAGGAGAGACCCAGTACTTC. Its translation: CASRPGLAEGETQYF.

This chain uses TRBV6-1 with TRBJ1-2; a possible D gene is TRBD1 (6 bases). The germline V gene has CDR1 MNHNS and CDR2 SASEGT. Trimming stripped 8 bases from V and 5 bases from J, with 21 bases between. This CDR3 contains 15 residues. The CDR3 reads CASLPIPGQPYGYTF. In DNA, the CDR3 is TGTGCCAGCTTACCAATTCCGGGACAACCTTATGGCTACACCTTC.

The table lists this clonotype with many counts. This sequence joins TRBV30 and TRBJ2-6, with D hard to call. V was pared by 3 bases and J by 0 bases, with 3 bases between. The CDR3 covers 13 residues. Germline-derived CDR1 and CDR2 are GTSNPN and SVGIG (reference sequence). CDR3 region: CAWRVSGANVLTF. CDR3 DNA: TGTGCCTGGAGGGTCTCTGGGGCCAACGTCCTGACTTTC.

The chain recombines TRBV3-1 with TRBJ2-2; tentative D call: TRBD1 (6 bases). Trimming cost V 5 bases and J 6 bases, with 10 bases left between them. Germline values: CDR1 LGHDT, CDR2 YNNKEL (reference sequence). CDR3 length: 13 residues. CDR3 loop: CASSLQGPGELFF. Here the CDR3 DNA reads TGTGCCAGCAGCTTACAGGGTCCCGGGGAGCTGTTTTTT.

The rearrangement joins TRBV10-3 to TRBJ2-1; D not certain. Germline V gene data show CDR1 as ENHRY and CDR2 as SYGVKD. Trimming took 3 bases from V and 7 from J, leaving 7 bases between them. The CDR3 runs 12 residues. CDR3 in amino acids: CAISDLGNEQFF. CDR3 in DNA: TGTGCCATCAGTGATTTAGGGAATGAGCAGTTCTTC.

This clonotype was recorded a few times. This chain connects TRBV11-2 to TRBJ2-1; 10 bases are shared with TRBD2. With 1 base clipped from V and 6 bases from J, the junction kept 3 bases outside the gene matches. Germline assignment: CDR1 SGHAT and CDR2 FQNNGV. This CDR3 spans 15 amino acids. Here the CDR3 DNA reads TGTGCCAGCAGCTTAGGGGCTAGCGGGGGCAATGAGCAGTTCTTC. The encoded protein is CASSLGASGGNEQFF.

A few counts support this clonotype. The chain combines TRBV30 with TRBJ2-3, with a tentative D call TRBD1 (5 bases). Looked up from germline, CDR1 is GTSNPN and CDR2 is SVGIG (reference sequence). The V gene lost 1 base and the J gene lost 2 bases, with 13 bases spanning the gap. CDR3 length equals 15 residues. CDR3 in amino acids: CAWSGLGHPTDTQYF. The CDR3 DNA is TGTGCCTGGAGTGGACTTGGACACCCCACAGATACGCAGTATTTT. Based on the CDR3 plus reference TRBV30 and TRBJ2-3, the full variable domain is SQTIHQWPATLVQPVGSPLSLECTVEGTSNPNLYWYRQAAGRGLQLLFYSVGIGQISSEVPQNLSASRPQDRQFILSSKKLLLSDSGFYLCAWSGLGHPTDTQYFGPGTRLTVL.

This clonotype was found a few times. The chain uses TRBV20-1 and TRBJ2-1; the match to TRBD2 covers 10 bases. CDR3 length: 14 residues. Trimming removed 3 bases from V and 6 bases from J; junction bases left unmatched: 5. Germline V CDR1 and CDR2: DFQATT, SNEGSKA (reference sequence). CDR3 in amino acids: CSARERGGLNEQFF. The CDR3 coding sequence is TGCAGTGCTAGGGAGCGGGGGGGCCTCAATGAGCAGTTCTTC.

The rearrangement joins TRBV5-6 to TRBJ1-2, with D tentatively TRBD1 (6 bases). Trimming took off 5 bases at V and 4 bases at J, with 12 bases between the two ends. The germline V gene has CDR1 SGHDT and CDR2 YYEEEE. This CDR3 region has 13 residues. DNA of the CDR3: TGTGCCAGCAGTTCCGGGACACTCTATGGCTACACCTTC. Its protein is CASSSGTLYGYTF.

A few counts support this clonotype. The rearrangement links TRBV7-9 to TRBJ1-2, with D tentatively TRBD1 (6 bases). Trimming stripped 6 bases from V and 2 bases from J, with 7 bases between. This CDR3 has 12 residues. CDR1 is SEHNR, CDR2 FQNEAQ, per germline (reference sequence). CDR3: CASRQGNYGYTF. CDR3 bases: TGTGCCAGCAGACAGGGAAACTATGGCTACACCTTC.

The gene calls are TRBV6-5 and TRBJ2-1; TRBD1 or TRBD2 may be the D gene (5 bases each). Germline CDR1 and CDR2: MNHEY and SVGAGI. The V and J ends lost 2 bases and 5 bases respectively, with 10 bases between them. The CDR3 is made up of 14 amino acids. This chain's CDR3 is CASSYGTPNNEQFF. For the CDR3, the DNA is TGTGCCAGCAGTTACGGGACGCCCAACAATGAGCAGTTCTTC.

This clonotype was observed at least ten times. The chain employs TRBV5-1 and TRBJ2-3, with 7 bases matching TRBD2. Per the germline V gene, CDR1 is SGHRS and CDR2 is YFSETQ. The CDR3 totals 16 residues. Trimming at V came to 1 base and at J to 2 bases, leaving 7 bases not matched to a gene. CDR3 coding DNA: TGCGCCAGCAGCTTGAGGGAGGGAGGGCTCACAGATACGCAGTATTTT. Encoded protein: CASSLREGGLTDTQYF.

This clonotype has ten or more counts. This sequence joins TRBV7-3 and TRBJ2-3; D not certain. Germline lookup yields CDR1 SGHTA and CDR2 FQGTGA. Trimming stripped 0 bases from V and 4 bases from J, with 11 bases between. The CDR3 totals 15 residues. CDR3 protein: CASSLTSGPSDTQYF. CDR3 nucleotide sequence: TGTGCCAGCAGCTTAACGTCGGGCCCCTCAGATACGCAGTATTTT.

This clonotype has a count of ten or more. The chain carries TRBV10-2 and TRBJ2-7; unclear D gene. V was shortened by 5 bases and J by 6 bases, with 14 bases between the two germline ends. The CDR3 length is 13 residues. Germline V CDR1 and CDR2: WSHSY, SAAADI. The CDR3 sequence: CASSLRSLGEQYF. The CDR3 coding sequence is TGCGCCAGCAGTTTACGGTCCCTGGGCGAGCAGTACTTC.

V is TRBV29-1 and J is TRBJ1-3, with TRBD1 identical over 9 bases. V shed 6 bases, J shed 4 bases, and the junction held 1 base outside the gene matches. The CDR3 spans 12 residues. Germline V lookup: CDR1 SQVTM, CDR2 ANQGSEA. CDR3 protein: CSVDRGGNTIYF. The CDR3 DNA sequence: TGCAGCGTGGACAGGGGAGGAAACACCATATATTTT.

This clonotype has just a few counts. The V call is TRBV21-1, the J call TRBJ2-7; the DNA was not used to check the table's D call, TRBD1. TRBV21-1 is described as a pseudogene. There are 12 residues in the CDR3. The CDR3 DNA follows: TGTACTCATCGGGGGAGCAGGGCCGAGCAGTACTTC. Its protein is CTHRGSRAEQYF.

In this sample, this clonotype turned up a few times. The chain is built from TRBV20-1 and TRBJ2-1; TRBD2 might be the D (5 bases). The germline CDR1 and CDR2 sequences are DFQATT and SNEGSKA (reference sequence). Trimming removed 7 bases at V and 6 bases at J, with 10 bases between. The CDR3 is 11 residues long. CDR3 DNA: TGCAGTGTGAGAGGGCTCAATGAGCAGTTCTTC. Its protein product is CSVRGLNEQFF.

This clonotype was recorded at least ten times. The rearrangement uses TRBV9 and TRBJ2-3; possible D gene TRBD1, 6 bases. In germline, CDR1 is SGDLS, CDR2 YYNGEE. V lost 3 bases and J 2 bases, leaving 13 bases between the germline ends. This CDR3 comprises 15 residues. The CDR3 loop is CASSAGTRYTDTQYF. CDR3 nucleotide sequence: TGTGCCAGCAGCGCCGGGACACGTTACACAGATACGCAGTATTTT.

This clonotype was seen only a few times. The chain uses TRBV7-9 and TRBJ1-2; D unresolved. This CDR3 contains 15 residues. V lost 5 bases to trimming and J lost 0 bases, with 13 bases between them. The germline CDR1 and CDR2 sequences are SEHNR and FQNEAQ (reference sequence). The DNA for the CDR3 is TGTGCCAGCAGCCCCTCCGAGGGCCCTAACTATGGCTACACCTTC. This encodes CASSPSEGPNYGYTF.